One and the same sample provided the 14 T cell receptor beta chains below, sequenced in a study of blood T cells in healthy people across ages. A J-beta primer mix and a sample-barcoded 5' primer were used in a second PCR of about 6 to 12 cycles. One entry per CDR3 protein results from TCRdb running MiXCR on the 5' RACE reads. The top ten hold 10% to 13% of the sample, which has about 930,000 distinct CDR3 sequences, almost 30% seen once. These data also featured in a second study, about T cells of mothers and their children.

Sequencing was carried out using blood. Every receptor here comes from a middle-aged woman in good health.

In its sample, this clonotype was seen a few times. One end of the junction is discordant with germline, which a read error may explain. This chain joins TRBV18 and TRBJ2-3; D tentatively reads TRBD1 or TRBD2 (6 bases each). Germline loops: CDR1 KGHSH, CDR2 LQKENI. CDR3 length equals 16 residues. CDR3 amino acids: CTSSPTGATSTDTQYF. The CDR3 bases are TGTACCAGCTCACCAACGGGGGCGACTAGCACAGATACGCAGTATTTT. The full variable domain, rest sourced from reference TRBV18 and TRBJ2-3, is NAGVMQNPRHLVRRRGQEARLRCSPMKGHSHVYWYRQLPEEGLKFMVYLQKENIIDESGMPKERFSAEFPKEGPSILRIQQVVRGDSAAYFCTSSPTGATSTDTQYFGPGTRLTVL.

This clonotype came up many times. This CDR3 reads CSASKGLTGREQYF. The CDR3, as DNA: TGCAGCGCCTCCAAGGGGCTCACGGGGCGCGAGCAGTACTTC. This chain uses TRBV29-1 with TRBJ2-7; D could derive from TRBD1 or TRBD2 (5 bases each). Trimming stripped 7 bases from V and 6 bases from J, with 22 bases between. This CDR3 has 14 residues. Germline V gene data show CDR1 as SQVTM and CDR2 as ANQGSEA.

This clonotype was counted ten times or more. The V gene is TRBV24-1, the J gene TRBJ1-5, with no clear D. Trimming stripped 4 bases from V and 3 bases from J, with 15 bases between. Germline values: CDR1 KGHDR, CDR2 SFDVKD. This CDR3 contains 16 residues. This CDR3 reads CATSESRSGSNQPQHF. Written as DNA, the CDR3 is TGTGCCACCAGTGAGTCGCGGTCCGGGTCCAATCAGCCCCAGCATTTT.

The V call is TRBV15, the J call TRBJ2-1, with D possibly being TRBD1 or TRBD2 (5 bases each). Trimming left V 0 bases short and J 7 bases short, with 19 bases between. This CDR3 is 17 amino acids long. Germline V gives CDR1 LNHNV, CDR2 YYDKDF (reference sequence). The CDR3 spells CATSRDREGPPWNEQFF. CDR3 nucleotides: TGTGCCACCAGCAGAGATCGAGAGGGGCCCCCATGGAATGAGCAGTTCTTC.

The sample holds a few counts of this clonotype. The J gene is TRBJ2-1, the V gene TRBV7-2; 8 nucleotides align to TRBD2. Germline CDR1 and CDR2: SGHTA and FQGNSA. Trimming removed 5 bases from V and 12 bases from J; junction bases left unmatched: 12. The CDR3 is 14 amino acids. CDR3 loop: CASSPWPAGASQFF. Here the CDR3 DNA reads TGTGCCAGCAGCCCTTGGCCAGCGGGGGCCTCGCAGTTCTTC.

This clonotype was picked up many times. This chain uses TRBV7-3 with TRBJ2-1; D perhaps matches TRBD1 (6 bases). Germline V gene sequence: CDR1 SGHTA, CDR2 FQGTGA. V was cut by 3 bases and J by 5 bases, with 14 bases left in between. The CDR3 is 15 amino acids. In DNA, the CDR3 is TGTGCCAGCAGCTTCGGGCAGGGGACCAACAATGAGCAGTTCTTC. This encodes CASSFGQGTNNEQFF.

The chain is built from TRBV28 and TRBJ2-3; D is ambiguous. The length of the CDR3 is 14 residues. The V and J ends lost 6 bases and 6 bases respectively, with 16 bases between them. CDR1 is MDHEN and CDR2 is SYDVKM in the germline V gene. This CDR3 reads CASRLRRNGDTQYF. In DNA form, the CDR3 reads TGTGCCAGCAGGTTACGTCGCAATGGCGATACGCAGTATTTT.

At least ten counts were recorded for this clonotype. V gene TRBV20-1 combines with J gene TRBJ2-6, with D perhaps being TRBD1 or TRBD2 (5 bases each). The V gene lost 6 bases and the J gene lost 2 bases, with 14 bases spanning the gap. Looked up from germline, CDR1 is DFQATT and CDR2 is SNEGSKA (reference sequence). This CDR3 comprises 15 residues. The CDR3 region has the DNA TGCAGTGCCAGCGGACACATCCCTGGGGCCAACGTCCTGACTTTC. Encoded protein: CSASGHIPGANVLTF.

This clonotype has just a few counts. The CDR3 sequence: CSVEYRGGYGYTF. The DNA of the CDR3 is TGCAGCGTTGAGTACAGGGGTGGCTATGGCTACACCTTC. The rearrangement joins TRBV29-1 to TRBJ1-2, with 7 bases identical to TRBD1. Germline V CDR1 and CDR2: SQVTM, ANQGSEA. CDR3 length: 13 residues. V dropped 3 bases and J dropped 4; count of bases not matched to a gene: 5.

The chain combines TRBV2 with TRBJ2-1, with D tentatively TRBD2 (6 bases). V lost 9 bases and J 6 bases, leaving 15 bases between the germline ends. The CDR3 contains 13 residues. Germline V gives CDR1 SNHLY, CDR2 FYNNEI. CDR3 in amino acids: CASSGTPLNEQFF. The DNA of the CDR3 is TGTGCCAGTTCGGGGACTCCTCTCAATGAGCAGTTCTTC.

There are many counts of this clonotype. V gene TRBV7-9 combines with J gene TRBJ2-7; the D call may be TRBD1 or TRBD2 (5 bases each). The CDR3 runs 14 residues. Germline V gene data show CDR1 as SEHNR and CDR2 as FQNEAQ (reference sequence). Trimming left V 1 base short and J 5 bases short, with 12 bases between. The CDR3 reads CASSLVLGVHEQYF. The CDR3 DNA follows: TGTGCCAGCAGCTTAGTTCTGGGGGTCCACGAGCAGTACTTC.

The J gene is TRBJ2-2, the V gene TRBV7-9; D not resolved. Germline-derived CDR1 and CDR2 are SEHNR and FQNEAQ (reference sequence). Trimming removed 7 bases from V and 7 bases from J, with 13 bases in between. The CDR3 loop spans 13 amino acids. The CDR3 loop reads CASTSLAGGELFF. DNA of the CDR3: TGTGCCAGCACCTCCCTCGCTGGCGGGGAGCTGTTTTTT.

The rearrangement links TRBV30 to TRBJ1-2, with D possibly matching TRBD1 (6 bases). CDR1 is GTSNPN and CDR2 is SVGIG in the germline V gene (reference sequence). V lost 3 bases and J lost 13, with 18 bases in between. The CDR3 covers 12 residues. In DNA form, the CDR3 reads TGTGCCTGGAGCTTGGGGGCCCCTGCGTGCACCTTC. Its translation is CAWSLGAPACTF.

The V gene is TRBV20-1, the J gene TRBJ2-1, with TRBD2 identical over 13 bases. This CDR3 comprises 15 residues. Trimming cost V 3 bases and J 9 bases; bases outside gene matches: 8. Germline assignment: CDR1 DFQATT and CDR2 SNEGSKA (reference sequence). This chain's CDR3 is CSASILAGGLGEQFF. CDR3 bases: TGCAGTGCTAGTATACTAGCGGGAGGGTTAGGTGAGCAGTTCTTC.